The 16 T cell receptor beta chains listed next were all sequenced from one sample in a study of blood T cell repertoires in COVID-19. Data came from immunoSEQ multiplex PCR; TCRdb stores just in-frame clones and leaves some out. The sample yields around 150,000 clones, 82% seen once. What was sequenced was peripheral blood. The receptors here all came from a woman in her thirties or forties with COVID-19, enrolled during active disease.

V usage is TRBV7-9 and J usage is TRBJ2-2; the match to TRBD1 covers 9 bases. Germline-derived CDR1 and CDR2 are SEHNR and FQNEAQ (reference sequence). The CDR3 length is 16 residues. J gave up 1 base and V 5 bases, and 5 bases lay outside the gene matches. CDR3 region: CASSPSDRGNTGELFF. The CDR3 nucleotides read TGTGCCAGCAGCCCGTCGGACAGGGGGAACACCGGGGAGCTGTTTTTT. Filled out from reference TRBV7-9 and TRBJ2-2, the complete variable domain reads DTGVSQNPRHKITKRGQNVTFRCDPISEHNRLYWYRQTLGQGPEFLTYFQNEAQLEKSRLLSDRFSAERPKGSFSTLEIQRTEQGDSAMYLCASSPSDRGNTGELFFGEGSRLTVL.

In its sample, this clone was seen a few times. The chain uses TRBV6-6 and TRBJ2-7; D perhaps matches TRBD2 (5 bases). Trimming removed 7 bases at V and 0 bases at J, with 7 bases between. The CDR3 length is 12 residues. Looked up from germline, CDR1 is MNHNY and CDR2 is SVGAGI (reference sequence). CDR3 DNA sequence: TGTGCCAGCAAGCGGAGCTCCTACGAGCAGTACTTC. Translating it yields CASKRSSYEQYF.

This clone was seen more than once but under ten times. V is TRBV19 and J is TRBJ1-6; TRBD1 matches 8 bases. CDR1 LNHDA and CDR2 SQIVND come from the germline V gene (reference sequence). Losses at the gene ends were 6 bases for V and 0 bases for J; bases not matched to a gene: 4. The CDR3 totals 16 residues. The CDR3 region has the DNA TGTGCCAGTAGACGACAGGGGAGCTCCTATAATTCACCCCTCCACTTT. Its protein is CASRRQGSSYNSPLHF.

This sequence joins TRBV10-2 and TRBJ2-7; 11 positions agree with TRBD2. The junction had 6 bases not matched to a gene; V was cut back by 4 bases and J by 4 bases. CDR3 size: 15 residues. CDR1 is WSHSY and CDR2 is SAAADI in the germline V gene. CDR3 amino acids: CASSVLAGGGYEQYF. The CDR3 DNA reads TGCGCCAGCAGTGTCCTAGCGGGAGGCGGTTACGAGCAGTACTTC.

The V gene is TRBV3-1 (or the pseudogene TRBV3-2), the J gene TRBJ1-1; tentatively, D is TRBD1 (6 bases). V gave up 2 bases and J gave up 3 bases, with 16 bases separating them. The CDR3 extends over 16 amino acids. Germline-derived CDR1 and CDR2 are LGHDT and YNNKEL (reference sequence). Here the CDR3 reads CASSQPGQGRDTEAFF. CDR3 nucleotides: TGTGCCAGCAGCCAACCAGGTCAGGGGCGGGACACTGAAGCTTTCTTT.

The rearrangement links TRBV25-1 to TRBJ2-1; 8 bases align to TRBD1. The CDR3 is 15 residues long. After removal of 1 base from V and 4 bases from J, the junction contained 3 bases not matched to a gene. Per the germline V gene, CDR1 is MGHDK and CDR2 is SYGVNS. In nucleotides, the CDR3 is TGTGCCAGCAGTGAATGGGGACAGGCTTACAATGAGCAGTTCTTC. Translation gives CASSEWGQAYNEQFF.

This chain joins TRBV5-6 and TRBJ1-2; 7 positions agree with TRBD1. The V gene's germline CDR1 is SGHDT and CDR2 YYEEEE. V was clipped by 4 bases and J by 8 bases; unmatched bases: 8. CDR3 length: 13 amino acids. CDR3 nucleotides: TGTGCCAGCAGCCCCCGGACAGGCTGGGGCTACACCTTC. Translating gives CASSPRTGWGYTF. The full variable domain, rest sourced from reference TRBV5-6 and TRBJ1-2, is DAGVTQSPTHLIKTRGQQVTLRCSPKSGHDTVSWYQQALGQGPQFIFQYYEEEERQRGNFPDRFSGHQFPNYSSELNVNALLLGDSALYLCASSPRTGWGYTFGSGTRLTVV.

This clone was observed a single time. V usage is TRBV11-2 and J usage is TRBJ1-3; a weak D match, TRBD1 (5 bases). Germline assignment: CDR1 SGHAT and CDR2 FQNNGV. Trimming removed 5 bases at V and 0 bases at J, with 20 bases between. This CDR3 has 18 residues. The CDR3 DNA follows: TGTGCCAGCAGCCGCGGAGGGACCTCTACCCCCTCTGGAAACACCATATATTTT. This codes for CASSRGGTSTPSGNTIYF.

V usage is TRBV10-1 and J usage is TRBJ2-5; maybe TRBD2 (5 bases). The V end lost 0 bases, the J end lost 5 bases, and 10 bases lay between the germline ends. The length of the CDR3 is 14 residues. Germline V gives CDR1 WNHNN, CDR2 SYGVQD (reference sequence). The CDR3 protein is CASSESTGGETQYF. In DNA form, the CDR3 reads TGCGCCAGCAGTGAGTCAACGGGCGGGGAGACCCAGTACTTC.

The rearrangement links TRBV4-2 to TRBJ2-2; 10 nucleotides align to TRBD1. CDR3 size: 16 residues. After removal of 6 bases from V and 7 bases from J, the junction contained 11 bases not matched to a gene. Germline CDR1 LGHNA, CDR2 YNFKEQ. The DNA for the CDR3 is TGTGCCAGCAGTCCCATGACAGGGGGCGAGGTCGGGGAGCTGTTTTTT. It encodes CASSPMTGGEVGELFF.

In its sample, this clone was seen a few times. The chain carries TRBV28 and TRBJ1-1; TRBD1 matches at 9 bases. There are 13 residues in the CDR3. Germline assignment: CDR1 MDHEN and CDR2 SYDVKM. The V and J ends lost 5 bases and 3 bases, in that order; junction bases with no gene match: 1. DNA of the CDR3: TGTGCCAGCAGTGGGACAGGGTACACTGAAGCTTTCTTT. This codes for CASSGTGYTEAFF. Filled out from reference TRBV28 and TRBJ1-1, the complete variable domain reads DVKVTQSSRYLVKRTGEKVFLECVQDMDHENMFWYRQDPGLGLRLIYFSYDVKMKEKGDIPEGYSVSREKKERFSLILESASTNQTSMYLCASSGTGYTEAFFGQGTRLTVV.

This clone was detected a few times. The chain joins TRBV7-3 to TRBJ2-1, with 10 bases fitting TRBD2. CDR3 length equals 15 residues. Germline V CDR1 and CDR2: SGHTA, FQGTGA. V lost 1 base to trimming and J lost 8 bases; unmatched junction nucleotides: 5. For the CDR3, the DNA is TGTGCCAGCAGCTTAAACCTAGCGGGGGCGGATGAGCAGTTCTTC. This sequence encodes CASSLNLAGADEQFF.

The V gene is TRBV10-2, the J gene TRBJ2-3; D is perhaps TRBD2 (6 bases). The V gene lost 6 bases and the J gene lost 2 bases, with 18 bases spanning the gap. Germline values: CDR1 WSHSY, CDR2 SAAADI. The CDR3 is 16 amino acids. CDR3 sequence: CASRTRGGVSTDTQYF. DNA of the CDR3: TGCGCCAGCAGAACCCGAGGCGGGGTTTCCACAGATACGCAGTATTTT.

This chain connects TRBV2 to TRBJ2-1; 9 bases are a match to TRBD1. V lost 4 bases and J lost 9; bases outside the gene matches: 4. Germline CDR1 and CDR2: SNHLY and FYNNEI. The length of the CDR3 is 13 residues. CDR3 DNA sequence: TGTGCCAGCAGTGGGGACAGGGTCGGTGAGCAGTTCTTC. Translating it yields CASSGDRVGEQFF.

V is TRBV19 and J is TRBJ2-5; tentatively, D is TRBD1 (6 bases). The CDR3 runs 14 residues. In germline, CDR1 is LNHDA, CDR2 SQIVND (reference sequence). Trimming cost V 4 bases and J 5 bases, with 14 bases left between them. Here the CDR3 DNA reads TGTGCCAGTAGTACTACAACAGGGATTGAGACCCAGTACTTC. The encoded protein is CASSTTTGIETQYF.

This chain uses TRBV9 with TRBJ2-5; possibly TRBD1 for D (5 bases). The CDR3 consists of 15 residues. The V end was cut by 1 base, the J end by 3 bases, with 13 bases between. Germline CDR1 and CDR2: SGDLS and YYNGEE. This CDR3 reads CASSVNPGSKETQYF. The DNA of the CDR3 is TGTGCCAGCAGCGTAAATCCAGGGTCTAAAGAGACCCAGTACTTC.